This T cell receptor (beta chain) is from a study of cytomegalovirus exposure and HLA in healthy donors. Use of 60 Vbeta and 13 Jbeta primers characterized the PCR. The repertoire was sequenced with immunoSEQ multiplex PCR; TCRdb's copy has only in-frame clones and lacks some. The sample lists under 40,000 clones; 81% were seen once. V was pared by 0 bases and J by 9 bases, with 7 bases of the junction left unmatched. The CDR3 sequence is 16 residues long. Looked up from germline, CDR1 is LGHNA and CDR2 is YSLEER. The receptor's source is a woman between 40 and 55 years old in good health and CMV-seronegative. The V gene is TRBV4-3, the J gene TRBJ2-2, with 10 bases fitting TRBD2. Material for sequencing was PBMCs. The CDR3 loop reads CASSQDAGAGGRELFF. The CDR3 bases are TGCGCCAGCAGCCAAGATGCGGGAGCGGGGGGGAGGGAGCTGTTTTTT.